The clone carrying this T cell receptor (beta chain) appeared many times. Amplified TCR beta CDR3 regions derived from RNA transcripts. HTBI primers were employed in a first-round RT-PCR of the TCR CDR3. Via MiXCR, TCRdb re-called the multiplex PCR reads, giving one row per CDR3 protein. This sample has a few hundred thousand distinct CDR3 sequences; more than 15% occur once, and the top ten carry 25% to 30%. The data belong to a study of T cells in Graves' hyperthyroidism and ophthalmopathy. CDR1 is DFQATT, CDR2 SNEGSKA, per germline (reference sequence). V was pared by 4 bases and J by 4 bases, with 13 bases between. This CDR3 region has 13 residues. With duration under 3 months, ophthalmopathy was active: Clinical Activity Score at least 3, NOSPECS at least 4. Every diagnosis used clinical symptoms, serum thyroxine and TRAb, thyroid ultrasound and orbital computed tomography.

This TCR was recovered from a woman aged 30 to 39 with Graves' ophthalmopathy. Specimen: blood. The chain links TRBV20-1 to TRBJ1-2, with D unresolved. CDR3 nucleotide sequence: TGCAGTGCTACCCAAAGCCAGGCCTATGGCTACACCTTC. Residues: CSATQSQAYGYTF.